This TCR beta chain was captured in a study of blood T cell repertoires in COVID-19. Germline loops: CDR1 SGHDT, CDR2 YYEEEE. The V end was cut by 9 bases, the J end by 5 bases, with 23 bases between. The CDR3 sequence is 15 residues long. Clones were sequenced by immunoSEQ multiplex PCR, and TCRdb holds only the in-frame ones, with some missing. The sample contains some 97,000 clones, almost 80% of which appear only once. The genes are TRBV5-6 and TRBJ1-2; maybe TRBD1 (6 bases). Sequencing was carried out using peripheral blood. The TCR originated in a man aged 65 to 85 with active or convalescent COVID-19. This chain's CDR3 is CATTRGTGGSYGYTF. In DNA form, the CDR3 reads TGTGCCACCACGAGGGGGACGGGGGGATCTTATGGCTACACCTTC.